Reported below is one TCR beta chain. Its target is unknown. The data originate from a study of shared clonotypes between healthy human individuals. This CDR3 region has 15 residues. Germline loops: CDR1 SGHNT, CDR2 YYREEE (reference sequence). V shed 4 bases and J shed 3 bases, with 15 bases lying between them. Regarding the study as a whole: Incompleteness in sorted-subset sequencing, despite large depth, was shown by rarefaction. In contrast to clonotypes shared by all four donors, non-shared clonotypes had lower generation probabilities.

Once extracted for a subset, genomic DNA was divided evenly among several immunoSEQ plates. Generated by immunoSEQ multiplex PCR, the TCRdb table keeps only in-frame clones and is missing some. The sample yields fewer than 1.4 million clones, about four fifths seen once. The rearrangement links TRBV5-4 to TRBJ2-3; maybe TRBD1 (5 bases). This receptor was taken from a man aged 18 to 30 in good health. Some clones in this sample may be carry-over from other donors' samples. The specimen sequenced was memory CD4+ T cells from PBMCs. As for subset: CD45RA-negative fraction. The CDR3 loop reads CASSLQAPKTDTQYF. In DNA, the CDR3 is TGTGCCAGCAGCCTACAGGCGCCTAAGACAGATACGCAGTATTTT.